This entry describes one TCR beta chain. No antigen is known for it. Clones were sequenced by immunoSEQ multiplex PCR, and TCRdb holds only the in-frame ones, with some missing. The table has about 86,000 clones, about 88% seen once. The data were obtained in a study of T cell responses to AZD1222 COVID-19 vaccine. Study-level findings and limits: Vaccine-related CD4 TCRs covered spike, predominating at 160-218 and 743-854. Repertoire collection took place solely once the T cell response had peaked.

This clonotype was sampled from an adult in good health. Sequencing was performed on peripheral blood, taken on day 0 of AZD1222 vaccination.

The CDR3 region is CASSLRGPPAFF. The CDR3 DNA reads TGTGCCAGCAGCCTCCGGGGGCCCCCGGCTTTCTTT. The rearrangement links TRBV14 to TRBJ1-1; D perhaps matches TRBD1 (6 bases). The germline CDR1 and CDR2 sequences are SGHDN and FVKESK. Trimming took off 4 bases at V and 11 bases at J, with 14 bases between the two ends. CDR3 length: 12 amino acids. Full variable domain (rest looked up from reference TRBV14 and TRBJ1-1): EAGVTQFPSHSVIEKGQTVTLRCDPISGHDNLYWYRRVMGKEIKFLLHFVKESKQDESGMPNNRFLAERTGGTYSTLKVQPAELEDSGVYFCASSLRGPPAFFGQGTRLTVV.